This T cell receptor beta chain was sequenced for a study of blood T cell repertoires in COVID-19. About the study: Samples of COVID-19 (acute and convalescent) were obtained from the United States, Italy and Spain. The cDNA or gDNA used as material had been derived from T cells, B-cell-depleted T cells, or PBMCs.

The Seattle patients, enrolled during active infection, were followed longitudinally. In germline, CDR1 is SNHLY, CDR2 FYNNEI. CDR3 length: 12 residues. V lost 7 bases and J lost 10, with 14 bases in between. Methods used by the authors: Amplification from reference gene primers served as the basis for estimated nucleated cell counts. The data were produced by immunoSEQ multiplex PCR, yet TCRdb's version contains in-frame clones alone and is incomplete. V, J and clone size are taken as reported in that table, and D and trimming were inferred from the DNA itself. The table has some 140,000 clones, around 83% seen once.

The sample taken for sequencing was peripheral blood. This TCR derives from a woman aged 60-75 years with COVID-19, enrolled during active disease. This sequence joins TRBV2 and TRBJ2-1; possibly TRBD2 for D (5 bases). The DNA for the CDR3 is TGTGCCAGCAAAGCCGGGGTATGGGAGCAGTTCTTC. Its translation is CASKAGVWEQFF.